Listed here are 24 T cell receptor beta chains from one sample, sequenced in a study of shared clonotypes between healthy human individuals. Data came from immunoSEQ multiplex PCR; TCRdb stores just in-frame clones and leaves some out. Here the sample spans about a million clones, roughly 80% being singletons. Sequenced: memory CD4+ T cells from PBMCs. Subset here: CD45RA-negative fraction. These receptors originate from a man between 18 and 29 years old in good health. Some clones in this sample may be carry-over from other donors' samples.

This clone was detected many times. CDR3 residues: CASSQHWDYNQPQHF. DNA of the CDR3: TGTGCCAGCAGCCAACACTGGGATTACAATCAGCCCCAGCATTTT. The J gene is TRBJ1-5, the V gene TRBV4-2; D not certain. The length of the CDR3 is 15 residues. Looked up from germline, CDR1 is LGHNA and CDR2 is YNFKEQ. Trimming left V 2 bases short and J 3 bases short, with 11 bases between.

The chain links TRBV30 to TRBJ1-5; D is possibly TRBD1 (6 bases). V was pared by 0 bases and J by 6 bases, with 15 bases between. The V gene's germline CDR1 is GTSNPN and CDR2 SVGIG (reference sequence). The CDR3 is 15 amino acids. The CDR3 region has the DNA TGTGCCTGGAGTGTACTTGGCAGGGGAGCTCAGCCCCAGCATTTT. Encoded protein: CAWSVLGRGAQPQHF.

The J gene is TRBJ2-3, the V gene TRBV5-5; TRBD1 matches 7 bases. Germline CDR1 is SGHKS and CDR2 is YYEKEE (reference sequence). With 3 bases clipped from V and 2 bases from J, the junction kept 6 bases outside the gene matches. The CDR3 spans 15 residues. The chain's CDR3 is CASSSQGSFTDTQYF. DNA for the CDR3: TGTGCCAGCAGCTCACAGGGGTCCTTCACAGATACGCAGTATTTT.

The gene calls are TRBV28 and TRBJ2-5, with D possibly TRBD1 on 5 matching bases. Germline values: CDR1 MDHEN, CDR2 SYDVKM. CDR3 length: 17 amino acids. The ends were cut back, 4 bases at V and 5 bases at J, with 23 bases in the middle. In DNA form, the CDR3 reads TGTGCCAGCAGTTCCACTCGGGTAGGGGAAGGGAAGGAGACCCAGTACTTC. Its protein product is CASSSTRVGEGKETQYF.

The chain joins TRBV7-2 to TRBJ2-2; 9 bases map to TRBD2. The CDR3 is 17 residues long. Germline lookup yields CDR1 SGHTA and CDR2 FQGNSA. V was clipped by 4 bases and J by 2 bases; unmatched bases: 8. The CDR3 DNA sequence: TGTGCCAGCAGCTATACGGGGACTAGCCTCAACACCGGGGAGCTGTTTTTT. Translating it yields CASSYTGTSLNTGELFF.

The CDR3 here is CASSLMDPSTGELFF. The CDR3 bases are TGTGCCAGCAGCTTAATGGATCCCTCAACCGGGGAGCTGTTTTTT. This chain uses TRBV7-3 with TRBJ2-2; D gene uncertain. Trimming stripped 1 base from V and 5 bases from J, with 11 bases between. The CDR3 loop spans 15 amino acids. CDR1 and CDR2 from the germline V gene are SGHTA and FQGTGA.

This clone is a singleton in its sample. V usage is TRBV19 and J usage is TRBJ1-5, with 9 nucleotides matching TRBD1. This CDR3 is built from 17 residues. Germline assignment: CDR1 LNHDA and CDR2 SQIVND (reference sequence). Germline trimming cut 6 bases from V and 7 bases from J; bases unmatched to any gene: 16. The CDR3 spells CASRTGGDRDRFQPQHF. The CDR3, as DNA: TGTGCCAGTAGGACGGGTGGGGACAGGGACCGATTCCAGCCCCAGCATTTT. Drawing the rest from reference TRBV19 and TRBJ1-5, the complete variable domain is DGGITQSPKYLFRKEGQNVTLSCEQNLNHDAMYWYRQDPGQGLRLIYYSQIVNDFQKGDIAEGYSVSREKKESFPLTVTSAQKNPTAFYLCASRTGGDRDRFQPQHFGDGTRLSIL.

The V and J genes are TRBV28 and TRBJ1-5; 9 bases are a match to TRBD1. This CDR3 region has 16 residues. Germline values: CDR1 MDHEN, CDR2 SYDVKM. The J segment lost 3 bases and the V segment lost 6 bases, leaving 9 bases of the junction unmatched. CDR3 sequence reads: CASRPWTGVVNQPQHF. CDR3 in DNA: TGTGCCAGCAGACCATGGACAGGGGTGGTCAATCAGCCCCAGCATTTT.

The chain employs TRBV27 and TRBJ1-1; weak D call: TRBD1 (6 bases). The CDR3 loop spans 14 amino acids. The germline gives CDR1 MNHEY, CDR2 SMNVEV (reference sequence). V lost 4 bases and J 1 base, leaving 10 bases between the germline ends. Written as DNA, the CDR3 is TGTGCCAGCAGTTACACAGGGAGGAACACTGAAGCTTTCTTT. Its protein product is CASSYTGRNTEAFF.

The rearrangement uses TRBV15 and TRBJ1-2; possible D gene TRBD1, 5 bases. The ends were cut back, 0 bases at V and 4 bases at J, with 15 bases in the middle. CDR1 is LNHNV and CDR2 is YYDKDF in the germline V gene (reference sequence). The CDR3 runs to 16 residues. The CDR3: CATSRDKGRASYGYTF. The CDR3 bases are TGTGCCACCAGCAGAGATAAGGGCAGGGCAAGCTATGGCTACACCTTC.

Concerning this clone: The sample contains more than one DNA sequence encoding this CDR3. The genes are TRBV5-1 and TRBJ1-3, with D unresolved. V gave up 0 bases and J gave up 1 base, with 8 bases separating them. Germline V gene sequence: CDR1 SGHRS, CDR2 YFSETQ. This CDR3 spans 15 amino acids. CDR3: CASSLGSASGNTIYF. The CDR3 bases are TGCGCCAGCAGCTTGGGGTCTGCGTCTGGAAACACCATATATTTT.

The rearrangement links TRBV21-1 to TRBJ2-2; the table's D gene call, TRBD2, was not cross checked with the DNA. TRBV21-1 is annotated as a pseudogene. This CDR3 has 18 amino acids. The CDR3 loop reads CASSKALLAEANTGELFF. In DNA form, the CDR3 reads TGTGCCAGCAGCAAAGCTCTTCTAGCGGAAGCGAACACCGGGGAGCTGTTTTTT.

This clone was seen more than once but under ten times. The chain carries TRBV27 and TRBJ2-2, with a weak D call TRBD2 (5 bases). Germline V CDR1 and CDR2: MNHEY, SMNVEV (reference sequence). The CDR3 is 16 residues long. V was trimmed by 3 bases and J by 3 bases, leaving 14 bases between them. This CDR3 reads CASSFPSGVDTGELFF. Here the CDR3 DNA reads TGTGCCAGCAGTTTTCCCTCCGGGGTGGACACCGGGGAGCTGTTTTTT.

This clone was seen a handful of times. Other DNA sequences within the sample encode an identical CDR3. The CDR3 nucleotides are TGCGCCAGCAGCTTGACCGGGACAGGGGAAGAGACCCAGTACTTC. It translates to CASSLTGTGEETQYF. The V gene is TRBV5-1, the J gene TRBJ2-5; 10 bases map to TRBD1. The length of the CDR3 is 15 residues. Germline V gives CDR1 SGHRS, CDR2 YFSETQ. Trimming cost V 1 base and J 3 bases; bases outside gene matches: 3.

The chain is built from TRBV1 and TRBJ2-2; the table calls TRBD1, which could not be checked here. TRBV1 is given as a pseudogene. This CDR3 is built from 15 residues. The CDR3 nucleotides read TGCACCAGCAGACGGACAGGGGGCGTAGCCGGGGAGCTGTTTTTT. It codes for CTSRRTGGVAGELFF.

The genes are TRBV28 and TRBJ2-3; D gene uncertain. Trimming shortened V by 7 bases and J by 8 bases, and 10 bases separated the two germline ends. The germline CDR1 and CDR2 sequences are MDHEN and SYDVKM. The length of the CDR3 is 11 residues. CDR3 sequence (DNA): TGTGCCAGCACCTCTCCCAGTACGCAGTATTTT. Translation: CASTSPSTQYF.

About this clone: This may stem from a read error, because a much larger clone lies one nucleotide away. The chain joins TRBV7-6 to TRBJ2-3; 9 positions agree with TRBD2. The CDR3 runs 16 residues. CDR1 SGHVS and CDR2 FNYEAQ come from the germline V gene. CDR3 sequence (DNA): TGTGCCAGCAGCAGATCAACAGGGACTAGCACAGGTACGCAGTATTTT. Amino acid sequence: CASSRSTGTSTGTQYF.

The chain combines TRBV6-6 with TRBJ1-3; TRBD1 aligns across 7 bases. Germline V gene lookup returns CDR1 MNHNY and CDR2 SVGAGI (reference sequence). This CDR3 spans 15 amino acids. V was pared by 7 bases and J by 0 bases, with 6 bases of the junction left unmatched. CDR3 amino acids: CASNKDRSSGNTIYF. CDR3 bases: TGTGCCAGCAATAAGGACAGGTCCTCTGGAAACACCATATATTTT.

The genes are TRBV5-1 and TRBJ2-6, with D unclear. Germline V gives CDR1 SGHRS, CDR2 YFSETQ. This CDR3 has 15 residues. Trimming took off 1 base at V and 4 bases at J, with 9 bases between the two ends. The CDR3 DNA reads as TGCGCCAGCAGCTTGTCTAAAGGGGGGGCCAACGTCCTGACTTTC. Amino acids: CASSLSKGGANVLTF.

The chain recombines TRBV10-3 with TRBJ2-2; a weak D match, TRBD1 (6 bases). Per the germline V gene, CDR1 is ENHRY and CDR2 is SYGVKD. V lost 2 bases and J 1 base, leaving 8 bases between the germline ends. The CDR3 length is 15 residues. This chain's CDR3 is CAISERGQNTGELFF. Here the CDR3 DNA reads TGTGCCATCAGTGAGAGGGGACAGAACACCGGGGAGCTGTTTTTT.

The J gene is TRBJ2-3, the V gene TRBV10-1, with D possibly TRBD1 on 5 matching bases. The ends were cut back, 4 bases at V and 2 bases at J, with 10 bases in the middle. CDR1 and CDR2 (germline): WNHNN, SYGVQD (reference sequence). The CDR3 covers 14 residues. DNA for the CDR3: TGCGCCAGCAGTGCCGGACACGTCACAGATACGCAGTATTTT. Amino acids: CASSAGHVTDTQYF.

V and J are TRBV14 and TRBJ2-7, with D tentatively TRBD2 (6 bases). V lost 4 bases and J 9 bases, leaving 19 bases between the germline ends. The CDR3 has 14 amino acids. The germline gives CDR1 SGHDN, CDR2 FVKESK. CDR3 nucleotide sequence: TGTGCCAGCAGCCTCAAAAGTGGGACGCGGGGGCAGTACTTC. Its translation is CASSLKSGTRGQYF.

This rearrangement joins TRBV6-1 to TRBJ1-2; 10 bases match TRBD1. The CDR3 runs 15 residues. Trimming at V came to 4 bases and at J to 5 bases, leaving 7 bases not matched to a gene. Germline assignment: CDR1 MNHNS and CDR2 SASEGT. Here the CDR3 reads CASSGPGQGKYGYTF. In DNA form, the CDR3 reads TGTGCCAGCAGTGGACCGGGACAGGGGAAATATGGCTACACCTTC.

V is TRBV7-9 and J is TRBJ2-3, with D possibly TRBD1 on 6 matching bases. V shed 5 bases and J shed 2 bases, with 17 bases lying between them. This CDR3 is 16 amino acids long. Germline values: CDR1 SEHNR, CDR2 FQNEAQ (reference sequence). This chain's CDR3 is CASSVQWGLDTDTQYF. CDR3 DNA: TGTGCCAGCAGCGTCCAATGGGGGCTTGACACAGATACGCAGTATTTT. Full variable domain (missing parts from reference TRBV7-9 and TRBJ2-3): DTGVSQNPRHKITKRGQNVTFRCDPISEHNRLYWYRQTLGQGPEFLTYFQNEAQLEKSRLLSDRFSAERPKGSFSTLEIQRTEQGDSAMYLCASSVQWGLDTDTQYFGPGTRLTVL.